Listed below are T cell receptor beta chains from one sample, sequenced in a study of PD-1 blockade in classical Hodgkin lymphoma. Data came from immunoSEQ multiplex PCR; TCRdb stores just in-frame clones and leaves some out. The sample shows around 99,000 clones, roughly 80% of them seen only once. The input for sequencing was peripheral blood mononuclear cells (PBMCs), taken before the second cycle of nivolumab. The origin of the receptors is a human donor with classical Hodgkin lymphoma. Both conserved end residues are part of each CDR3. The D gene is left open where the match is weak. Size values are once, few and many counts, or a class for expanded clones, and some rows have none.

d_call	j_call	v_call	clone_size	cdr3_aa	cdr3_nt
NA	TRBJ1-1	TRBV28	once	CATGTNTEAFF	TGTGCCACTGGGACGAACACTGAAGCTTTCTTT
NA	TRBJ1-2	TRBV9	few	CASSAGGSYGYTF	TGTGCCAGCAGCGCGGGAGGTTCCTATGGCTACACCTTC
NA	TRBJ1-1	TRBV6-5	NA	CASSFRQNTEAFF	TGTGCCAGCAGCTTTAGACAGAACACTGAAGCTTTCTTT
TRBD1	TRBJ2-1	TRBV28	once	CASSPRTGYNEQFF	TGTGCCAGCAGTCCCCGGACAGGGTACAATGAGCAGTTCTTC
NA	TRBJ1-5	TRBV9	NA	CASSPDSYSNQPQHF	TGTGCCAGCAGCCCAGACAGTTATAGCAATCAGCCCCAGCATTTT
NA	TRBJ1-2	TRBV5-8	NA	CASSLEGVGGYTF	TGTGCCAGCAGCTTGGAGGGGGTTGGAGGCTACACCTTC
TRBD1	TRBJ1-3	TRBV11-2	NA	CASSLQTGVGNTIYF	TGTGCCAGCAGCTTACAAACAGGGGTAGGAAACACCATATATTTT
NA	TRBJ1-4	TRBV5-4	NA	CASSLGATHEKLFF	TGTGCCAGCAGCTTGGGGGCCACCCATGAAAAACTGTTTTTT
TRBD1	TRBJ1-5	TRBV28	NA	CASSFQGAGYQPQHF	TGTGCCAGCAGTTTCCAGGGGGCTGGCTATCAGCCCCAGCATTTT
NA	TRBJ2-6	TRBV14	once	CASSPTSGANVLTF	TGTGCCAGCAGCCCGACCTCTGGGGCCAACGTCCTGACTTTC
NA	TRBJ2-3	TRBV9	NA	CASSVGSAYDTDTQYF	TGTGCCAGCAGCGTAGGTAGCGCTTACGACACAGATACGCAGTATTTT
TRBD1	TRBJ2-5	TRBV5-1	NA	CASSGLGTGVETQYF	TGCGCCAGCAGCGGGTTGGGGACAGGAGTAGAGACCCAGTACTTC
NA	TRBJ1-1	TRBV5-6	once	CASSPLPGQNTNTEAFF	TGTGCCAGCAGCCCCCTACCGGGACAAAATACGAACACTGAAGCTTTCTTT
NA	TRBJ2-5	TRBV5-6	NA	CASSSLAVQPRETQYF	TGTGCCAGCAGCTCCTTAGCGGTGCAACCGAGAGAGACCCAGTACTTC
TRBD2	TRBJ2-1	TRBV2	NA	CAATSGLTFNEQFF	TGTGCCGCGACTAGCGGGCTTACTTTCAATGAGCAGTTCTTC
TRBD2	TRBJ2-1	TRBV5-1	NA	CASSSTSGTYNEQFF	TGCGCCAGCAGCTCGACTAGCGGGACCTACAATGAGCAGTTCTTC
NA	TRBJ2-7	TRBV6-5	NA	CASRRSRAVHYEQYF	TGTGCCAGCAGACGATCCCGGGCGGTACACTACGAGCAGTACTTC
TRBD2	TRBJ2-7	TRBV18	NA	CASSPGTSGSYEQYF	TGTGCCAGCTCGCCAGGGACTAGTGGATCCTACGAGCAGTACTTC
TRBD1	TRBJ1-2	TRBV18	once	CASSPAGTGEDGYTF	TGTGCCAGCTCACCGGCGGGGACAGGGGAGGATGGCTACACCTTC
NA	TRBJ2-1	TRBV27	NA	CASSPRTSVQFF	TGTGCCAGCAGTCCAAGGACTTCCGTTCAGTTCTTC
NA	TRBJ2-5	TRBV6-5	NA	CASSSGWEQYF	TGTGCCAGCAGTTCCGGGTGGGAGCAGTACTTC
NA	TRBJ2-7	TRBV29-1	once	CSVLADLSSYEQYF	TGCAGCGTTCTAGCCGACCTTTCTTCCTACGAGCAGTACTTC
NA	TRBJ2-1	TRBV9	NA	CASSVWGYRDEQFF	TGTGCCAGCAGCGTATGGGGGTACAGGGATGAGCAGTTCTTC
NA	TRBJ1-5	TRBV5-6	NA	CASSLWGDQPQHF	TGTGCCAGCAGCTTGTGGGGAGATCAGCCCCAGCATTTT
TRBD1	TRBJ1-2	TRBV5-4	NA	CASSPGTGVYGYTF	TGTGCCAGCAGCCCAGGGACAGGGGTCTATGGCTACACCTTC
NA	TRBJ1-1	TRBV9	NA	CASSVGWGLNTEAFF	TGTGCCAGCAGCGTAGGATGGGGCCTGAACACTGAAGCTTTCTTT
TRBD1	TRBJ2-2	TRBV5-8	NA	CASSLVTGGPGELFF	TGTGCCAGCAGCTTGGTTACAGGGGGCCCCGGGGAGCTGTTTTTT
TRBD1	TRBJ2-2	TRBV5-1	NA	CASSDDRGLTGELFF	TGCGCCAGCAGCGACGACAGGGGTTTAACCGGGGAGCTGTTTTTT
NA	TRBJ2-1	TRBV5-5	NA	CASSLDWGEQFF	TGTGCCAGCAGCTTGGATTGGGGAGAGCAGTTCTTC
TRBD2	TRBJ2-1	TRBV15	NA	CATSRALSGSGHEQFF	TGTGCCACCAGCAGAGCCCTTAGCGGGAGTGGGCATGAGCAGTTCTTC
NA	TRBJ1-2	TRBV6-1	NA	CASKDPVDGYTF	TGTGCCAGCAAGGACCCGGTAGACGGCTACACCTTC
NA	TRBJ2-1	TRBV7-9	NA	CASTPGPATGEQFF	TGTGCCAGCACCCCGGGCCCAGCTACCGGTGAGCAGTTCTTC